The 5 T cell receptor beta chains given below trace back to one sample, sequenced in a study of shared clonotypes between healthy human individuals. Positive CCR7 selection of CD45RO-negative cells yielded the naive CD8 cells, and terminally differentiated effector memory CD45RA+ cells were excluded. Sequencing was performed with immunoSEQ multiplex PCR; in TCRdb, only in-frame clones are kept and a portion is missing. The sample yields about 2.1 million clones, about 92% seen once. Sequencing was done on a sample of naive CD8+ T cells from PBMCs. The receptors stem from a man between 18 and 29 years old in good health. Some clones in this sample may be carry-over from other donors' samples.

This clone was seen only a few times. CDR3 loop: CASSGEGRLNTEAFF. CDR3 coding DNA: TGTGCCAGCAGCGGCGAGGGACGCTTGAACACTGAAGCTTTCTTT. The chain has TRBV9 and TRBJ1-1; D might be TRBD1 (5 bases). CDR1 is SGDLS, CDR2 YYNGEE, per germline. The CDR3 is made up of 15 amino acids. Trimming took off 3 bases at V and 0 bases at J, with 12 bases between the two ends.

The DNA for the CDR3 is TGTGCCAGCAGTTTAGAAGCGGGAGACTCCCCCTACAATGAGCAGTTCTTC. Protein sequence: CASSLEAGDSPYNEQFF. The chain combines TRBV27 with TRBJ2-1; TRBD2 aligns across 8 bases. After removal of 2 bases from V and 2 bases from J, the junction contained 8 bases not matched to a gene. Germline loops: CDR1 MNHEY, CDR2 SMNVEV (reference sequence). This CDR3 region has 17 residues.

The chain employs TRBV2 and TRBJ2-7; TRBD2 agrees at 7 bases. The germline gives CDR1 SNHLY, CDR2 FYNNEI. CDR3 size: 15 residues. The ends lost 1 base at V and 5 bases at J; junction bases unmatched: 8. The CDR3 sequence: CASSEGAGDLDEQYF. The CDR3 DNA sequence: TGTGCCAGCAGTGAAGGGGCGGGAGATCTGGACGAGCAGTACTTC.

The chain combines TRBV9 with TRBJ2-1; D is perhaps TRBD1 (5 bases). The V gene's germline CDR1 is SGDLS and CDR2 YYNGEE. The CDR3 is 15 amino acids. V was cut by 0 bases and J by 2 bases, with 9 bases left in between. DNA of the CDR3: TGTGCCAGCAGCGTAGAGGGGTTCCCCTACAATGAGCAGTTCTTC. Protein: CASSVEGFPYNEQFF. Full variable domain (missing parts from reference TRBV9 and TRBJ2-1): DSGVTQTPKHLITATGQRVTLRCSPRSGDLSVYWYQQSLDQGLQFLIQYYNGEERAKGNILERFSAQQFPDLHSELNLSSLELGDSALYFCASSVEGFPYNEQFFGPGTRLTVL.

CDR3 bases: TGTGCCAGCAGAAGGTCACCGGGACTAGCGCCAAAGATGAACACCGGGGAGCTGTTTTTT. Amino acids: CASRRSPGLAPKMNTGELFF. The chain is built from TRBV27 and TRBJ2-2; 10 bases map to TRBD2. This CDR3 contains 20 residues. The ends lost 6 bases at V and 1 base at J; junction bases unmatched: 17. Germline V gene sequence: CDR1 MNHEY, CDR2 SMNVEV (reference sequence).